This T cell receptor (beta chain) appears in the sequencing data of a study of T cell responses to AZD1222 COVID-19 vaccine. CDR3 length equals 14 residues. CDR1 and CDR2 (germline): SGDLS, YYNGEE. Trimming took 0 bases from V and 4 from J, leaving 10 bases between them. The repertoire was sequenced with immunoSEQ multiplex PCR; TCRdb's copy has only in-frame clones and lacks some. The table includes about 130,000 clones, 93% detected once. Sequenced material: peripheral blood, taken on day 0 of AZD1222 vaccination. This TCR came from an adult in good health. The rearrangement joins TRBV9 to TRBJ1-1; tentatively, D is TRBD1 (5 bases). The CDR3 DNA is TGTGCCAGCAGCGTAGAAGACAGCACCACTGAAGCTTTCTTT. Protein: CASSVEDSTTEAFF.